A selection of T cell receptor beta chains follows, all from one sample in a study of monozygotic twins with inflammatory bowel disease. TCRdb derives one entry per CDR3 protein from the 5' RACE reads, leaving out DNA. In all, the sample yields fewer than 350,000 distinct CDR3 sequences. Source material: blood. These receptors originate from a human donor with ulcerative colitis or Crohn's disease, or a healthy co-twin of an affected twin (not recorded which). Both conserved end residues are part of each CDR3.

J | V | CDR3
TRBJ2-5 | TRBV12-3/TRBV12-4 | CASSGGTGEETQYF
TRBJ2-4 | TRBV20-1 | CSAIGPLTKNIQYF
TRBJ1-1 | TRBV5-1 | CASSSDRVRTEAFF
TRBJ2-5 | TRBV7-7 | CASRIGEEATQYF
TRBJ1-4 | TRBV5-6 | CASSLFPGSTNEKLFF
TRBJ2-1 | TRBV6-2/TRBV6-3 | CASSIIAGPGHEQFF
TRBJ2-1 | TRBV5-1 | CASSGGGTSQGNEQFF
TRBJ1-2 | TRBV27 | CASSSSGQLSYYGYTF
TRBJ2-7 | TRBV28 | CASRASGAYEQYF
TRBJ2-1 | TRBV18 | CASSPGEEQFF
TRBJ1-3 | TRBV20-1 | CSARGPKGAGNTIYF
TRBJ2-1 | TRBV5-1 | CASSSEGGLYGEQFF
TRBJ1-1 | TRBV12-3/TRBV12-4 | CASSFIWGNEAFF
TRBJ1-2 | TRBV2 | CASSDPFDRDYGYTF
TRBJ2-2 | TRBV4-1 | CASSQLDDGELFF
TRBJ2-7 | TRBV5-1 | CASSTTFRYEQYF
TRBJ1-3 | TRBV12-3/TRBV12-4 | CASILRGLGNTIYF
TRBJ1-2 | TRBV28 | CAIRAGQRMTSNYGYTF